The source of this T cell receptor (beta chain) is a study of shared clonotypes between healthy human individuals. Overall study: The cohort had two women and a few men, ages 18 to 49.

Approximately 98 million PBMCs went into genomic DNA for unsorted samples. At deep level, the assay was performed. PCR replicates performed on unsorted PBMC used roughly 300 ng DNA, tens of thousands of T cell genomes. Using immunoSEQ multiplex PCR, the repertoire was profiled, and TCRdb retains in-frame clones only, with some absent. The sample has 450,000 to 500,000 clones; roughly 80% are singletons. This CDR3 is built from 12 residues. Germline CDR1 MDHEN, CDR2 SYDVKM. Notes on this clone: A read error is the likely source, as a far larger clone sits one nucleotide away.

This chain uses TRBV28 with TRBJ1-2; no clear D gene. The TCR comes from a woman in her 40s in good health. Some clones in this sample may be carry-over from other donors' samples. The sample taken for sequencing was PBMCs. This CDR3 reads CAGSPNNYGYTF. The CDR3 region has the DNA TGTGCCGGCAGTCCGAATAACTATGGCTACACCTTC.